This TCR beta chain was sequenced in a study of cytomegalovirus exposure and HLA in healthy donors. Study-wide points: In vitro, three CMV-associated chains proved specific for CMV antigens. Clonal expansion was found to be greater in HLA-associated TCR beta chains than in equally common others in a later analysis.

Primers included in the PCR were 60 Vbeta and 13 Jbeta primers. Method: immunoSEQ multiplex PCR; TCRdb's copy keeps in-frame clones and lacks some. The table has some 120,000 clones, roughly 78% seen once. Germline values: CDR1 MDHEN, CDR2 SYDVKM. Deletions cut 7 bases from V and 7 bases from J, with 19 bases between. The CDR3 runs to 14 residues. In the case of this clone: Antigen specificity is unknown.

The V and J genes are TRBV28 and TRBJ1-2; no clear D gene. What was sequenced was PBMCs. The TCR comes from a male donor in good health and CMV-seronegative. CDR3 DNA: TGTGCCAGCAAGCCCGAACCCCTAACGAGTGGCTACACCTTC. It codes for CASKPEPLTSGYTF.